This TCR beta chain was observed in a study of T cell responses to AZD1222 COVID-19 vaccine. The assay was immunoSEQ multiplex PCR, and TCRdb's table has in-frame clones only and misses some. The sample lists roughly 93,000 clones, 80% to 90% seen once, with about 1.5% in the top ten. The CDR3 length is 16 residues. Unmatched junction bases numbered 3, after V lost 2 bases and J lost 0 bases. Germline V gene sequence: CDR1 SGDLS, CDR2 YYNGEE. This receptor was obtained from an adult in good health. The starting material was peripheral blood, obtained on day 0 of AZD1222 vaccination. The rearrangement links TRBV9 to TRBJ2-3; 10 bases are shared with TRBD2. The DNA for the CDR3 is TGTGCCAGCAGCGTTAGCGGGGGGACTAGCACAGATACGCAGTATTTT. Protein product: CASSVSGGTSTDTQYF.